These T cell receptor beta chains were read from a single sample in a study of radiation and T cells in renal cell carcinoma. The table came from immunoSEQ multiplex PCR; TCRdb's copy has only in-frame clones and leaves some out. Here the sample spans tens of thousands of clones, more than 40% being singletons. The sample in question was tumor tissue, obtained from a patient whose treatment included radiotherapy and nephrectomy. The receptors derive from a woman in her fifties or sixties with renal cell carcinoma. Both conserved end residues are part of each CDR3. The D gene is left open where the match is weak. Some rows have no size entry. The others give once, few or many, or a class for an expanded clone.

clone size,V gene,J gene,D gene,CDR3 DNA,CDR3 protein
NA,TRBV29-1,TRBJ1-2,NA,TGCAGCGTTGAAGGTGGACTAGCTAACTATGGCTACACCTTC,CSVEGGLANYGYTF
NA,TRBV5-1,TRBJ1-2,TRBD1,TGCGCCAGCAGCTCAGGGGGCCGGGCCTATGGCTACACCTTC,CASSSGGRAYGYTF
many,TRBV7-9,TRBJ1-2,TRBD1,TGTGCCAGCAGCTACCGGGACAGGGGTTGGGGCTACACCTTC,CASSYRDRGWGYTF
NA,TRBV6-5,TRBJ2-7,NA,TGTGCCAGCAGTTACTCGGTTTGGGATCGGGCCGGCGAGCAGTACTTC,CASSYSVWDRAGEQYF
many,TRBV7-9,TRBJ2-7,TRBD1,TGTGCCAGCAGCCAGGGACAGGGAAACTACGAGCAGTACTTC,CASSQGQGNYEQYF
NA,TRBV4-1,TRBJ1-4,NA,TGCGCCAGCAGGGCCTACACAAATGAAAAACTGTTTTTT,CASRAYTNEKLFF
NA,TRBV6-4,TRBJ1-3,NA,TGTGCCACCAATAAGACCGTCTCTGGAAACACCATATATTTT,CATNKTVSGNTIYF
NA,TRBV7-3,TRBJ2-7,NA,TGTGCCAGCAGCTTGGGGCCTACCTCCTACGAGCAGTACTTC,CASSLGPTSYEQYF
NA,TRBV14,TRBJ2-2,NA,TGTGCCAGCAGCGGGCCCGGCCCCGGGGAGCTGTTTTTT,CASSGPGPGELFF
NA,TRBV4-1,TRBJ1-2,NA,TGCGCCAGCAGCGCAACAGGCGACCTTAACTATGGCTACACCTTC,CASSATGDLNYGYTF
NA,TRBV6-6,TRBJ1-3,NA,TGTGCCAGCAGTTACATCGGGAGCTCTGGAAACACCATATATTTT,CASSYIGSSGNTIYF
few,TRBV4-1,TRBJ1-1,NA,TGCGCCAGCAGCCAAGAACCCCAGTTGAACACTGAAGCTTTCTTT,CASSQEPQLNTEAFF
few,TRBV7-6,TRBJ2-1,TRBD2,TGTGCCAGCAGCTTCGTGGGACTAGCGGGGGGGCTCGTCTACAATGAGCAGTTCTTC,CASSFVGLAGGLVYNEQFF
many,TRBV30,TRBJ2-5,NA,TGTGCCTGGAGTGATGGCAGAAGGAAGACCCAGTACTTC,CAWSDGRRKTQYF
NA,TRBV2,TRBJ2-1,NA,TGTGCCAGCAGCCAAGGGGCGTACAATGAGCAGTTCTTC,CASSQGAYNEQFF
NA,TRBV5-1,TRBJ1-1,NA,TGCGCCAGCAGGGAAGGGAACACTGAAGCTTTCTTT,CASREGNTEAFF